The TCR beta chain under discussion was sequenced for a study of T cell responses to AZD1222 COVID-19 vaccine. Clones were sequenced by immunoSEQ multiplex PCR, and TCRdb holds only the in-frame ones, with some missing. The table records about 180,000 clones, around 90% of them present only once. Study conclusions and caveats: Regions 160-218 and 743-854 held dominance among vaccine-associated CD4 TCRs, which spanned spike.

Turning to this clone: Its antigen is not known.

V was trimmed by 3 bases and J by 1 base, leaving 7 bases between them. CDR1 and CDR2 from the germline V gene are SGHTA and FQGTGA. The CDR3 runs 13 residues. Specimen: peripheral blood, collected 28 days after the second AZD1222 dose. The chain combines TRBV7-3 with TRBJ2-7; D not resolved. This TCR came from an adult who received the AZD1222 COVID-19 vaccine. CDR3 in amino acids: CASSLGRSYEQYF. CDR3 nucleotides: TGTGCCAGCAGCTTGGGCCGATCCTACGAGCAGTACTTC.